Below are 28 T cell receptor beta chains sequenced from a single sample in a study of memory CD4+ T cells and cytomegalovirus serostatus. Sequenced by immunoSEQ multiplex PCR; TCRdb stores in-frame clones only, minus some. The repertoire consists of some 47,000 clones, with around 80% occurring once and the leading ten covering 0.77%. The sort gate was single viable CD3+CD4+CD8-CD45RO+ cells for memory CD4+ T cells. The sample consisted of memory CD4+ T cells from blood. These receptors were obtained from an adult in good health and CMV-seronegative.

The chain employs TRBV5-6 and TRBJ2-2; D is uncertain. V lost 4 bases to trimming and J lost 0 bases, with 4 bases between them. The V gene's germline CDR1 is SGHDT and CDR2 YYEEEE. The length of the CDR3 is 13 residues. CDR3: CASSPANTGELFF. CDR3 sequence (DNA): TGTGCCAGCAGCCCCGCGAACACCGGGGAGCTGTTTTTT. Filled out from reference TRBV5-6 and TRBJ2-2, the complete variable domain reads DAGVTQSPTHLIKTRGQQVTLRCSPKSGHDTVSWYQQALGQGPQFIFQYYEEEERQRGNFPDRFSGHQFPNYSSELNVNALLLGDSALYLCASSPANTGELFFGEGSRLTVL.

This chain connects TRBV2 to TRBJ1-6; D unclear. V lost 3 bases and J lost 10, with 13 bases in between. The length of the CDR3 is 14 residues. The germline V gene encodes CDR1 SNHLY and CDR2 FYNNEI. This CDR3 is CASSEEGFGSPLHF. As DNA, the CDR3 is TGTGCCAGCAGTGAGGAAGGGTTTGGGTCACCCCTCCACTTT. Full variable domain (remainder filled in from reference TRBV2 and TRBJ1-6): EPEVTQTPSHQVTQMGQEVILRCVPISNHLYFYWYRQILGQKVEFLVSFYNNEISEKSEIFDDQFSVERPDGSNFTLKIRSTKLEDSAMYFCASSEEGFGSPLHFGNGTRLTVT.

The chain recombines TRBV19 with TRBJ1-4, with 7 bases identical to TRBD1. Germline CDR1 reads LNHDA; CDR2 reads SQIVND (reference sequence). Germline trimming cut 4 bases from V and 4 bases from J; bases unmatched to any gene: 3. This CDR3 spans 14 amino acids. The CDR3 reads CASSTGQLNEKLFF. CDR3 sequence (DNA): TGTGCCAGTAGTACGGGACAGCTTAATGAAAAACTGTTTTTT.

This clone was observed a handful of times. The chain couples TRBV18 to TRBJ1-5; D gene unclear. The CDR3 is 12 residues long. Trimming shortened V by 4 bases and J by 7 bases, and 8 bases separated the two germline ends. Germline CDR1 KGHSH, CDR2 LQKENI. The CDR3 loop reads CASSLLGQPQHF. DNA for the CDR3: TGTGCCAGCTCACTTTTGGGACAGCCCCAGCATTTT.

The chain joins TRBV11-3 to TRBJ2-7, with 12 positions matching TRBD1. V was clipped by 5 bases and J by 5 bases; unmatched bases: 7. Germline values: CDR1 SGHNT, CDR2 YENEEA. The CDR3 is 15 residues long. CDR3: CASSPGTGGFHEQYF. The CDR3 nucleotides are TGTGCCAGCAGCCCCGGGACAGGGGGCTTCCACGAGCAGTACTTC.

The chain is built from TRBV6-1 and TRBJ2-7; D call uncertain. V dropped 3 bases and J dropped 6 bases, with 6 bases sitting between them. The germline V gene encodes CDR1 MNHNS and CDR2 SASEGT. The CDR3 is made up of 11 amino acids. CDR3 coding DNA: TGTGCCAGCAGTGACCGGGCCGAGCAGTACTTC. Translated, it gives CASSDRAEQYF.

The chain has TRBV7-2 and TRBJ1-1, with TRBD1 as a possible D gene (5 bases). Germline V gives CDR1 SGHTA, CDR2 FQGNSA. Deletions cut 6 bases from V and 0 bases from J, with 20 bases between. The CDR3 is 17 residues long. This CDR3 is CASRKRGGRAMNTEAFF. The DNA for the CDR3 is TGTGCCAGCAGAAAAAGGGGCGGAAGGGCTATGAACACTGAAGCTTTCTTT.

V usage is TRBV6-6 and J usage is TRBJ2-7; D is ambiguous. CDR3 length: 13 amino acids. Deletions cut 0 bases from V and 4 bases from J, with 7 bases between. Germline V gene sequence: CDR1 MNHNY, CDR2 SVGAGI (reference sequence). The CDR3 region has the DNA TGTGCCAGCAGTTACTCGACTGAGTACGAGCAGTACTTC. Amino acids: CASSYSTEYEQYF.

The chain combines TRBV9 with TRBJ1-1; no clear D gene. The CDR3 contains 15 residues. V was cut by 0 bases and J by 3 bases, with 12 bases left in between. The germline CDR1 and CDR2 sequences are SGDLS and YYNGEE. Here the CDR3 reads CASSVGWAGDTEAFF. The CDR3 DNA follows: TGTGCCAGCAGCGTAGGTTGGGCAGGAGACACTGAAGCTTTCTTT.

The rearrangement joins TRBV11-3 to TRBJ2-7; 8 nucleotides line up with TRBD1. Germline V lookup: CDR1 SGHNT, CDR2 YENEEA. V shed 5 bases, J shed 6 bases, and the junction held 3 bases outside the gene matches. The CDR3 covers 12 residues. The CDR3 here is CASSPGTGEQYF. The CDR3 region has the DNA TGTGCCAGCAGCCCCGGGACAGGCGAGCAGTACTTC.

The chain joins TRBV2 to TRBJ1-1, with TRBD1 matching over 7 bases. Germline values: CDR1 SNHLY, CDR2 FYNNEI. The CDR3 totals 17 residues. V lost 2 bases to trimming and J lost 5 bases; unmatched junction nucleotides: 14. The CDR3 loop is CASSENPLGGGWTEAFF. CDR3 nucleotides: TGTGCCAGCAGTGAAAACCCTTTGGGAGGGGGCTGGACTGAAGCTTTCTTT.

This chain uses TRBV5-6 with TRBJ2-7, with D unresolved. Germline V gene sequence: CDR1 SGHDT, CDR2 YYEEEE. This CDR3 is built from 12 residues. The germline V and J ends were trimmed by 4 bases and 4 bases, with 9 bases remaining between them. The DNA of the CDR3 is TGTGCCAGCAGCCTTGGGAATTACGAGCAGTACTTC. The encoded protein is CASSLGNYEQYF. The full variable domain, completed using reference TRBV5-6 and TRBJ2-7, is DAGVTQSPTHLIKTRGQQVTLRCSPKSGHDTVSWYQQALGQGPQFIFQYYEEEERQRGNFPDRFSGHQFPNYSSELNVNALLLGDSALYLCASSLGNYEQYFGPGTRLTVT.

The V and J genes are TRBV5-1 and TRBJ1-1, with 8 bases lining up with TRBD1. The germline V gene has CDR1 SGHRS and CDR2 YFSETQ. CDR3 length equals 14 residues. V was pared by 4 bases and J by 5 bases, with 7 bases of the junction left unmatched. The CDR3 DNA reads TGCGCCAGCAGCACGGGACAGGAGAGAACTGAAGCTTTCTTT. The encoded protein is CASSTGQERTEAFF.

This chain uses TRBV4-2 with TRBJ1-3, with 8 bases that match TRBD1. This CDR3 spans 21 amino acids. CDR1 and CDR2 (germline): LGHNA, YNFKEQ. V trimming: 0 bases; J trimming: 0 bases; junction bases outside the gene matches: 16. The CDR3 protein is CASSQEVVGQGRLSSGNTIYF. The CDR3 bases are TGTGCCAGCAGCCAAGAAGTGGTAGGACAGGGACGATTAAGCTCTGGAAACACCATATATTTT.

The chain is built from TRBV18 and TRBJ1-2, with D possibly matching TRBD1 (5 bases). Germline V gene sequence: CDR1 KGHSH, CDR2 LQKENI. The CDR3 totals 13 residues. V lost 5 bases and J 2 bases, leaving 9 bases between the germline ends. The chain's CDR3 is CASSEDKNYGYTF. For the CDR3, the DNA is TGTGCCAGCTCAGAGGACAAGAACTATGGCTACACCTTC.

In this sample, this clone turned up a few times. The V call is TRBV4-3, the J call TRBJ2-1; 8 nucleotides align to TRBD2. V trimming: 1 base; J trimming: 4 bases; junction bases outside the gene matches: 0. In germline, CDR1 is LGHNA, CDR2 YSLEER. CDR3 length: 14 amino acids. The DNA of the CDR3 is TGCGCCAGCAGCCAAGTAGCGGGGTACAATGAGCAGTTCTTC. Residues: CASSQVAGYNEQFF.

V usage is TRBV19 and J usage is TRBJ1-5; 7 bases agree with TRBD1. Germline-derived CDR1 and CDR2 are LNHDA and SQIVND (reference sequence). The V gene end was trimmed by 8 bases and the J gene end by 1 base; junction bases not matched to a gene: 8. The CDR3 covers 15 residues. The CDR3 is CASRFDRASNQPQHF. CDR3 DNA sequence: TGTGCCAGTCGATTCGACAGGGCCAGCAATCAGCCCCAGCATTTT.

In DNA form, the CDR3 reads TGTGCCAGCAGCTTAGGTGCCGTCTACGAGCAGTACTTC. This codes for CASSLGAVYEQYF. The rearrangement uses TRBV11-2 and TRBJ2-7; D ambiguous. The CDR3 loop spans 13 amino acids. Trimming stripped 1 base from V and 3 bases from J, with 7 bases between. Germline lookup yields CDR1 SGHAT and CDR2 FQNNGV.

About this clone: At one boundary the junction diverges from the germline segment, which might be a read error. This CDR3 reads CASSMQSGGLAF. CDR3 sequence (DNA): TGTGCCAGTAGTATGCAATCAGGGGGTCTGGCCTTC. The chain links TRBV19 to TRBJ1-2, with 7 nucleotides matching TRBD1. CDR1 is LNHDA, CDR2 SQIVND, per germline (reference sequence). This CDR3 region has 12 residues.

Comments on this clone: Different DNA sequences within this sample yield the same CDR3. The CDR3 DNA follows: TGTGCCTGGGATTTGGGACAGGGAAACTCACCCCTCCACTTT. It translates to CAWDLGQGNSPLHF. The chain uses TRBV30 and TRBJ1-6, with 9 bases identical to TRBD1. J lost 10 bases, V lost 5 bases, and 9 bases had no gene match. CDR1 is GTSNPN, CDR2 SVGIG, per germline (reference sequence). The CDR3 length is 14 residues. Full variable domain (missing parts from reference TRBV30 and TRBJ1-6): SQTIHQWPATLVQPVGSPLSLECTVEGTSNPNLYWYRQAAGRGLQLLFYSVGIGQISSEVPQNLSASRPQDRQFILSSKKLLLSDSGFYLCAWDLGQGNSPLHFGNGTRLTVT.

V is TRBV9 and J is TRBJ2-1; D gene ambiguous. Germline CDR1 SGDLS, CDR2 YYNGEE. There are 18 residues in the CDR3. V dropped 4 bases and J dropped 8 bases, with 28 bases sitting between them. CDR3 nucleotides: TGTGCCAGCAGCTCTTCTCCCGGGCGAGCTATCCTTAGTGATGAGCAGTTCTTC. Its translation: CASSSSPGRAILSDEQFF. Supplemented by reference TRBV9 and TRBJ2-1, the full variable domain reads DSGVTQTPKHLITATGQRVTLRCSPRSGDLSVYWYQQSLDQGLQFLIQYYNGEERAKGNILERFSAQQFPDLHSELNLSSLELGDSALYFCASSSSPGRAILSDEQFFGPGTRLTVL.

The J gene is TRBJ2-3, the V gene TRBV5-1; 11 bases map to TRBD2. In germline, CDR1 is SGHRS, CDR2 YFSETQ. The CDR3 has 16 amino acids. J was trimmed by 2 bases and V by 7 bases; bases with no gene match: 9. Here the CDR3 reads CASVSGGGLDTDTQYF. The CDR3 DNA is TGCGCCAGCGTTAGCGGGGGGGGGCTAGACACAGATACGCAGTATTTT. The complete variable domain, with remaining parts taken from reference TRBV5-1 and TRBJ2-3, reads KAGVTQTPRYLIKTRGQQVTLSCSPISGHRSVSWYQQTPGQGLQFLFEYFSETQRNKGNFPGRFSGRQFSNSRSEMNVSTLELGDSALYLCASVSGGGLDTDTQYFGPGTRLTVL.

As regards this clone: Other DNA variants within this sample encode the same CDR3. V is TRBV7-8 and J is TRBJ1-5, with D unresolved. CDR3 length: 14 amino acids. Germline V gene sequence: CDR1 SGHVS, CDR2 FQNEAQ. V dropped 0 bases and J dropped 1 base, with 4 bases sitting between them. CDR3 nucleotide sequence: TGTGCCAGCAGCTTAGCGGGGAGCAATCAGCCCCAGCATTTT. It codes for CASSLAGSNQPQHF.

This clone was counted a single time. CDR3 nucleotide sequence: TGTGCCAGCAGTAGACAGGGGAATCAGCCCCAGCATTTT. It codes for CASSRQGNQPQHF. The chain recombines TRBV7-2 with TRBJ1-5, with 8 positions matching TRBD1. V lost 6 bases to trimming and J lost 4 bases; unmatched junction nucleotides: 2. CDR1 and CDR2 from the germline V gene are SGHTA and FQGNSA. The CDR3 has 13 amino acids. Supplemented by reference TRBV7-2 and TRBJ1-5, the full variable domain reads GAGVSQSPSNKVTEKGKDVELRCDPISGHTALYWYRQSLGQGLEFLIYFQGNSAPDKSGLPSDRFSAERTGGSVSTLTIQRTQQEDSAVYLCASSRQGNQPQHFGDGTRLSIL.

In this sample, this clone turned up once. V is TRBV10-3 and J is TRBJ1-2; the match to TRBD1 covers 8 bases. CDR1 is ENHRY, CDR2 SYGVKD, per germline. With V trimmed by 11 bases and J by 0 bases, 8 bases remained unmatched. The CDR3 is 14 residues long. CDR3 loop: CASQGAGTNYGYTF. The CDR3 coding sequence is TGTGCCTCGCAGGGGGCAGGCACTAACTATGGCTACACCTTC.

This chain connects TRBV7-9 to TRBJ2-7; 11 positions agree with TRBD1. CDR1 SEHNR and CDR2 FQNEAQ come from the germline V gene (reference sequence). CDR3 length: 14 residues. The V and J ends lost 3 bases and 4 bases, in that order; junction bases with no gene match: 2. The CDR3 DNA is TGTGCCAGCAGCTTCCGGGACAGGGGGTACGAGCAGTACTTC. Protein product: CASSFRDRGYEQYF.

This clone occurred a few times. In nucleotides, the CDR3 is TGCGCCAGCAGCGCCGGCCTCTTTCGGGATGAAAAACTGTTTTTT. It specifies CASSAGLFRDEKLFF. The chain uses TRBV5-1 and TRBJ1-4; D remains ambiguous. Germline V gives CDR1 SGHRS, CDR2 YFSETQ. Trimming took off 4 bases at V and 6 bases at J, with 16 bases between the two ends. CDR3 length: 15 residues.

The genes are TRBV6-1 and TRBJ2-7, with 7 positions matching TRBD1. J gave up 7 bases and V 0 bases, and 6 bases lay outside the gene matches. Germline V gene data show CDR1 as MNHNS and CDR2 as SASEGT. The CDR3 has 14 amino acids. CDR3 in DNA: TGTGCCAGCAGTGAAGCGAGGGGGCTTGGGGAGCAGTACTTC. Amino acid sequence: CASSEARGLGEQYF.